The present TCR beta chain was sequenced within a study of molecular identifiers for immune sequencing clone quantification. Study-level points and caveats: Clones above 20 RNA copies contained over 97% of effector molecules but under 1% of naive ones.

The CDR3 covers 14 residues. Germline V gene lookup returns CDR1 SGDLS and CDR2 YYNGEE. Trimming left V 3 bases short and J 0 bases short, with 8 bases between. This clonotype came up many times. Its antigen is not identified. TCRdb re-called the PCR reads through MiXCR, storing one row per CDR3 protein. This table has 460,000 or so distinct CDR3 sequences, about a fifth appearing once. This TCR came from a human donor in good health. Some libraries in this study had Jurkat cell RNA spiked in. Sample: naive CD8+ T cells from blood, with Jurkat cell RNA spiked in. Subset: FACS-sorted CD8+CD4-CCR7+CD45RA+ naive T cells. V and J are TRBV9 and TRBJ2-3, with no clear D. The CDR3: CASSGAHSTDTQYF. CDR3 DNA: TGTGCCAGCAGCGGGGCGCATAGCACAGATACGCAGTATTTT.